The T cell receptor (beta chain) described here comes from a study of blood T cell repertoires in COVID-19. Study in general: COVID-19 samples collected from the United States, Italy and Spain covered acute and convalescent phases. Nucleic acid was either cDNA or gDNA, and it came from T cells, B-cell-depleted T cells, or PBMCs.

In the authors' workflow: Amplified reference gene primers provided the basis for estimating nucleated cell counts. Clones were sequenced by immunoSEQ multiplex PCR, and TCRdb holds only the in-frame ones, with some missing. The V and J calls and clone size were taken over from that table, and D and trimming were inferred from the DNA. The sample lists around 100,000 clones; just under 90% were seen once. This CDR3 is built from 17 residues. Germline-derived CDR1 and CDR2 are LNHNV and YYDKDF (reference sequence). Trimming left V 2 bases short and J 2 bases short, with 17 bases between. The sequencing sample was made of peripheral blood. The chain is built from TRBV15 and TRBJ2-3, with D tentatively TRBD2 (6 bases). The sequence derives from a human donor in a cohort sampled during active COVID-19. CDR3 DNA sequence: TGTGCCACCAGCAGATCCGGACCCGGGACTCCCACAGATACGCAGTATTTT. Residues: CATSRSGPGTPTDTQYF.